The clone carrying this TCR beta chain turned up a few times. The data derive from a study of PD-L1 blockade in urothelial cancer. Per germline, CDR1 SGHDN and CDR2 FVKESK. J gave up 8 bases and V 0 bases, and 5 bases lay outside the gene matches. This CDR3 has 15 residues. Synthetic analogs of TCR templates were spiked into every PCR. The repertoire was sequenced with immunoSEQ multiplex PCR; TCRdb's copy has only in-frame clones and lacks some. Among around 100,000 clones listed, around nine tenths were seen once. As for time point: pretreatment peripheral blood. The chain couples TRBV14 to TRBJ1-4; TRBD1 aligns across 8 bases. The source material was PBMCs, sampled around atezolizumab (anti-PD-L1) treatment. The TCR was taken from a man in his sixties with urothelial cancer. The DNA for the CDR3 is TGTGCCAGCAGCCAAGAGGGCAGGGGGCGGGAAAAACTGTTTTTT. Protein product: CASSQEGRGREKLFF.